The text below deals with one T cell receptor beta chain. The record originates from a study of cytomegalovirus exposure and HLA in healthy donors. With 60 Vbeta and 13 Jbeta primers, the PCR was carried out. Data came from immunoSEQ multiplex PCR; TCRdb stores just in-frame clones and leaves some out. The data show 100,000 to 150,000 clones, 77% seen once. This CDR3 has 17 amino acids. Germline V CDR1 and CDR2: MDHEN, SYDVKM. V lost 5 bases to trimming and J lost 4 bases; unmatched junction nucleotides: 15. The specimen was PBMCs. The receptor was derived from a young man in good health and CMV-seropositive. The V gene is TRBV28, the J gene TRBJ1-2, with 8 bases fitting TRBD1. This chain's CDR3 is CASSPKQGAAAIYGYTF. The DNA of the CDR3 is TGTGCCAGCAGTCCTAAGCAGGGGGCTGCGGCTATCTATGGCTACACCTTC.